These 27 T cell receptor beta chains share one sample of origin, sequenced in a study of shared clonotypes between healthy human individuals. TCRdb's copy holds only in-frame clones and misses some; the assay was immunoSEQ multiplex PCR. The sample lists roughly 2,300,000 clones, 85% to 95% occurring once. Sequencing was done on a sample of naive CD4+ T cells from PBMCs. Subset: CD45RA+ positively selected. These receptors were taken from a man younger than 30 in good health. Some clones in this sample may be carry-over from other donors' samples.

This clone was recorded only once. CDR3 sequence reads: CASHASGRYNEQFF. CDR3 DNA sequence: TGCGCCAGCCACGCTAGCGGGCGGTACAATGAGCAGTTCTTC. V gene TRBV10-2 combines with J gene TRBJ2-1; 8 nucleotides line up with TRBD2. This CDR3 contains 14 residues. Germline loops: CDR1 WSHSY, CDR2 SAAADI. With 8 bases clipped from V and 4 bases from J, the junction kept 7 bases outside the gene matches.

This clone was seen many times. This same CDR3 is encoded by further DNA sequences in the sample. This rearrangement joins TRBV11-2 to TRBJ2-5, with a weak D call TRBD2 (5 bases). The V end was cut by 3 bases, the J end by 7 bases, with 9 bases between. CDR1 is SGHAT, CDR2 FQNNGV, per germline. This CDR3 is built from 12 residues. The CDR3 DNA sequence: TGTGCCAGCAGCTTGGGAGCAGGGACCCAGTACTTC. Protein product: CASSLGAGTQYF.

V usage is TRBV30 and J usage is TRBJ2-2; D not resolved. Germline V lookup: CDR1 GTSNPN, CDR2 SVGIG (reference sequence). Trimming pared 4 bases from V and 7 bases from J, leaving 10 bases between. This CDR3 has 12 amino acids. The CDR3, as DNA: TGTGCCTGGAATCCCTGGGGCGGGGAGCTGTTTTTT. Protein: CAWNPWGGELFF.

The V and J genes are TRBV7-9 and TRBJ1-5; the D is unclear. V was clipped by 1 base and J by 12 bases, with 13 bases between them. Germline V gives CDR1 SEHNR, CDR2 FQNEAQ (reference sequence). The CDR3 loop spans 13 amino acids. CDR3 region: CASSLERVGYQHF. The CDR3 DNA is TGTGCCAGCAGCTTAGAAAGGGTCGGCTACCAGCATTTT.

The V call is TRBV7-9, the J call TRBJ2-2; 12 bases agree with TRBD2. With V trimmed by 5 bases and J by 1 base, 2 bases remained unmatched. CDR1 SEHNR and CDR2 FQNEAQ come from the germline V gene (reference sequence). CDR3 size: 16 residues. The CDR3 here is CASSPTSGRNTGELFF. The CDR3 DNA reads as TGTGCCAGCAGCCCGACTAGCGGGAGGAACACCGGGGAGCTGTTTTTT. Full variable domain (missing parts from reference TRBV7-9 and TRBJ2-2): DTGVSQNPRHKITKRGQNVTFRCDPISEHNRLYWYRQTLGQGPEFLTYFQNEAQLEKSRLLSDRFSAERPKGSFSTLEIQRTEQGDSAMYLCASSPTSGRNTGELFFGEGSRLTVL.

The CDR3 DNA sequence: TGTGCCAGCAGTGAATACTACAGGGACGGTGGCTACACCTTC. Amino acid sequence: CASSEYYRDGGYTF. The chain combines TRBV25-1 with TRBJ1-2, with D perhaps matching TRBD1 (6 bases). The CDR3 loop spans 14 amino acids. CDR1 is MGHDK and CDR2 is SYGVNS in the germline V gene. Trimming removed 0 bases at V and 7 bases at J, with 12 bases between.

The rearrangement joins TRBV9 to TRBJ2-1; 10 bases fit TRBD1. CDR1 and CDR2 (germline): SGDLS, YYNGEE. The V segment lost 1 base and the J segment 7 bases; nucleotides outside the gene matches: 11. The CDR3 has 17 amino acids. DNA of the CDR3: TGTGCCAGCAGCGTATACGCCGGGACAGGGGACGGGAATGAGCAGTTCTTC. Translation: CASSVYAGTGDGNEQFF.

This rearrangement joins TRBV28 to TRBJ1-2, with 7 bases matching TRBD1. The CDR3 is made up of 12 amino acids. Per germline, CDR1 MDHEN and CDR2 SYDVKM. With 10 bases clipped from V and 5 bases from J, the junction kept 7 bases outside the gene matches. The CDR3 DNA reads TGTGCCATCAACAGGGGTCGGTATGGCTACACCTTC. Its protein product is CAINRGRYGYTF.

CDR3 bases: TGTGCCAGCAGCTTAATACAGGGGGGTCAGCCCCAGCATTTT. Translating it yields CASSLIQGGQPQHF. This chain links TRBV11-3 with TRBJ1-5; 8 nucleotides match TRBD1. J was trimmed by 6 bases and V by 2 bases; bases with no gene match: 3. Per germline, CDR1 SGHNT and CDR2 YENEEA. The CDR3 runs 14 residues.

The J gene is TRBJ2-3, the V gene TRBV4-2, with a weak D call TRBD2 (7 bases). CDR1 is LGHNA and CDR2 is YNFKEQ in the germline V gene. The CDR3 runs to 16 residues. The V end was cut by 0 bases, the J end by 5 bases, with 15 bases between. CDR3 amino acids: CASSQEGRGGGDTQYF. DNA of the CDR3: TGTGCCAGCAGCCAAGAGGGGCGAGGGGGGGGAGATACGCAGTATTTT.

The chain couples TRBV7-8 to TRBJ2-5; D gene uncertain. V was clipped by 1 base and J by 5 bases, with 11 bases between them. Per germline, CDR1 SGHVS and CDR2 FQNEAQ. The CDR3 has 14 amino acids. In DNA form, the CDR3 reads TGTGCCAGCAGCTTAGGGCGAGCCCGGGAGACCCAGTACTTC. This translates into CASSLGRARETQYF.

The rearrangement links TRBV23-1 to TRBJ1-4; D call uncertain. Being an ORF, TRBV23-1 has a function that is uncertain. V was pared by 8 bases and J by 5 bases, with 12 bases between. CDR3 length equals 13 residues. CDR3: CASGRVANEKLFF. CDR3 bases: TGCGCCAGCGGGCGGGTTGCGAATGAAAAACTGTTTTTT.

The J gene is TRBJ1-5, the V gene TRBV30, with D tentatively TRBD1 (5 bases). V lost 4 bases to trimming and J lost 9 bases, with 16 bases between them. This CDR3 has 13 residues. Germline lookup yields CDR1 GTSNPN and CDR2 SVGIG (reference sequence). DNA of the CDR3: TGTGCCTGGACGGAGGAGATTGGGGGGCCCCAGCATTTT. Its protein is CAWTEEIGGPQHF.

V and J are TRBV5-8 and TRBJ1-2; D gene unclear. Trimming shortened V by 0 bases and J by 2 bases, and 8 bases separated the two germline ends. From germline, CDR1 is SGHTS and CDR2 YDEGEE. The CDR3 extends over 14 amino acids. The CDR3 DNA reads as TGTGCCAGCAGCTTGGGGCAGGTGAACTATGGCTACACCTTC. As protein: CASSLGQVNYGYTF.

The chain uses TRBV27 and TRBJ2-7; D gene uncertain. Trimming took 4 bases from V and 2 from J, leaving 15 bases between them. In germline, CDR1 is MNHEY, CDR2 SMNVEV (reference sequence). CDR3 length: 15 residues. CDR3 amino acids: CASSSIPLSTYEQYF. In DNA, the CDR3 is TGTGCCAGCAGTTCAATCCCGCTGAGCACCTACGAGCAGTACTTC.

The chain carries TRBV7-9 and TRBJ2-7, with D tentatively TRBD1 (6 bases). Between the trimmed V and J ends, which lost 5 bases and 4 bases, there was a span of 18 bases. The CDR3 loop spans 15 amino acids. Germline V lookup: CDR1 SEHNR, CDR2 FQNEAQ (reference sequence). The DNA for the CDR3 is TGTGCCAGCAGCCCCCAACCGACAGGCGGGTACGAGCAGTACTTC. Its protein is CASSPQPTGGYEQYF.

The rearrangement links TRBV18 to TRBJ2-2; the match to TRBD2 covers 9 bases. The CDR3 consists of 16 residues. The germline V gene encodes CDR1 KGHSH and CDR2 LQKENI. Trimming cost V 3 bases and J 3 bases; bases outside gene matches: 5. The CDR3 here is CASSPGLATHTGELFF. CDR3 sequence (DNA): TGTGCCAGCTCACCTGGACTAGCGACTCACACCGGGGAGCTGTTTTTT.

DNA of the CDR3: TGTGCCAGCAGTTCGTCAGGGGCTCATCAGCCCCAGCATTTT. Its translation is CASSSSGAHQPQHF. The chain combines TRBV28 with TRBJ1-5; tentatively, D is TRBD1 (6 bases). The CDR3 has 14 amino acids. Trimming took off 4 bases at V and 5 bases at J, with 12 bases between the two ends. Germline V gene data show CDR1 as MDHEN and CDR2 as SYDVKM. Looking up the rest from reference TRBV28 and TRBJ1-5 gives the full variable domain: DVKVTQSSRYLVKRTGEKVFLECVQDMDHENMFWYRQDPGLGLRLIYFSYDVKMKEKGDIPEGYSVSREKKERFSLILESASTNQTSMYLCASSSSGAHQPQHFGDGTRLSIL.

The chain's CDR3 is CASSLPGVTRSAFF. DNA for the CDR3: TGCGCCAGCAGCCTCCCAGGGGTCACGCGTTCGGCTTTCTTT. This chain connects TRBV4-1 to TRBJ1-1; maybe TRBD1 (6 bases). Germline loops: CDR1 MGHRA, CDR2 YSYEKL. V was clipped by 4 bases and J by 11 bases, with 20 bases between them. The CDR3 sequence is 14 residues long.

The rearrangement joins TRBV6-1 to TRBJ2-5, with 8 bases fitting TRBD2. CDR1 and CDR2 from the germline V gene are MNHNS and SASEGT. The CDR3 totals 17 residues. The J segment lost 5 bases and the V segment lost 1 base, leaving 12 bases of the junction unmatched. Written as DNA, the CDR3 is TGTGCCAGCAGTGAAGAATATCGGCGGGGGGACGTTGAGACCCAGTACTTC. Translating it yields CASSEEYRRGDVETQYF.

The gene calls are TRBV7-3 and TRBJ2-2, with 10 bases aligning to TRBD2. This CDR3 is built from 18 residues. Germline lookup yields CDR1 SGHTA and CDR2 FQGTGA. V trimming: 2 bases; J trimming: 7 bases; junction bases outside the gene matches: 13. In DNA, the CDR3 is TGTGCCAGCAGCTTACCGGCTAGCGGGAGCGCCACGGGCGGGGAGCTGTTTTTT. Translating it yields CASSLPASGSATGGELFF. The full variable domain, completed using reference TRBV7-3 and TRBJ2-2, is GAGVSQTPSNKVTEKGKYVELRCDPISGHTALYWYRQSLGQGPEFLIYFQGTGAADDSGLPNDRFFAVRPEGSVSTLKIQRTERGDSAVYLCASSLPASGSATGGELFFGEGSRLTVL.

The rearrangement uses TRBV4-3 and TRBJ1-5; D remains ambiguous. The ends were cut back, 0 bases at V and 6 bases at J, with 6 bases in the middle. CDR1 LGHNA and CDR2 YSLEER come from the germline V gene. The CDR3 totals 13 residues. The CDR3 is CASSQETLQPQHF. In DNA form, the CDR3 reads TGCGCCAGCAGCCAAGAAACCCTTCAGCCCCAGCATTTT.

The J gene is TRBJ2-5, the V gene TRBV6-1; TRBD2 aligns across 7 bases. Germline V CDR1 and CDR2: MNHNS, SASEGT. This CDR3 has 14 amino acids. The J segment lost 5 bases and the V segment lost 6 bases, leaving 9 bases of the junction unmatched. In DNA form, the CDR3 reads TGTGCCAGCAGCCCTAGCGGTGCTTGGGAGACCCAGTACTTC. It translates to CASSPSGAWETQYF.

This clone is a singleton in its sample. The CDR3 bases are TGCGCCAGCAGCCAAGTTCGGGGTTCACCCCTCCACTTT. It translates to CASSQVRGSPLHF. The V and J genes are TRBV4-1 and TRBJ1-6; D gene uncertain. From germline, CDR1 is MGHRA and CDR2 YSYEKL. The CDR3 covers 13 residues. Between the trimmed V and J ends, which lost 1 base and 9 bases, there was a span of 7 bases.

V and J are TRBV28 and TRBJ1-5, with D maybe TRBD1 (5 bases). In germline, CDR1 is MDHEN, CDR2 SYDVKM. The V gene lost 2 bases and the J gene lost 4 bases, with 15 bases spanning the gap. The CDR3 is 16 residues long. This CDR3 is CASSLGVSPGNQPQHF. CDR3 sequence (DNA): TGTGCCAGCAGTTTAGGGGTTTCGCCAGGGAATCAGCCCCAGCATTTT. The full variable domain, its missing parts supplied by reference TRBV28 and TRBJ1-5, is DVKVTQSSRYLVKRTGEKVFLECVQDMDHENMFWYRQDPGLGLRLIYFSYDVKMKEKGDIPEGYSVSREKKERFSLILESASTNQTSMYLCASSLGVSPGNQPQHFGDGTRLSIL.

This chain links TRBV10-3 with TRBJ2-7, with TRBD2 identical over 9 bases. The ends lost 10 bases at V and 3 bases at J; junction bases unmatched: 7. This CDR3 region has 13 residues. Germline CDR1 reads ENHRY; CDR2 reads SYGVKD. The CDR3, as DNA: TGTGCCACGAGACTAGCGGCCAACTACGAGCAGTACTTC. It codes for CATRLAANYEQYF.

This clone was observed a single time. The V and J genes are TRBV28 and TRBJ2-1, with TRBD1 matching 7 bases. The V gene's germline CDR1 is MDHEN and CDR2 SYDVKM. The V segment lost 7 bases and the J segment 10 bases; nucleotides outside the gene matches: 16. The CDR3 extends over 15 amino acids. CDR3 nucleotide sequence: TGTGCCAGCATCACGGGGACAGTTGACCTTGCCGAGCAGTTCTTC. Amino acid sequence: CASITGTVDLAEQFF.